The subject of this entry is one TCR beta chain. In its sample, this clone was seen once. Its antigen remains undetermined. No base-level quality is on record; no much larger clone is a single base apart. This sample is part of a study of blood T cell repertoires in COVID-19 (dated by TCRdb to the early 2020s). The study in broad terms: Samples covering the acute and convalescent phases of COVID-19 were provided by collaborators in the United States, Italy and Spain. Deeply sampled blood TCRbeta repertoires from subjects exposed to, actively infected with, or recovered from COVID-19 were included in the dataset. A de-identified subject ID, COVID-19 status, age in years and sex were almost always included in the sample metadata. Samples came from the ongoing ImmuneRACE study (first 160 participants) plus 1,254 subjects from 6 global collaborators. The repertoires were made available in a free public database intended to serve as a resource for research on the immune response to SARS-CoV-2. Where available, HLA class I and class II types were obtained from metadata supplied by the sample provider rather than from assay-based typing. The prospective study material was composed of cDNA or gDNA derived from T cells, B-cell-depleted T cells, or PBMCs. What the study reported, not specific to this receptor: The quantity of clinical and demographic metadata differed by source and by participant and was supplied without curation.

TCRbeta CDR3 regions were amplified from genomic DNA by means of the immunoSEQ Assay, a bias-controlled multiplex PCR. For the original study's pipeline: The number of nucleated cells in each sample was estimated by amplification of reference gene primers within the assay. To quantify the absolute abundance of each unique TCRbeta CDR3 rearrangement, sequence reads were collapsed and filtered. For each sample, productive Simpson clonality was calculated by taking the square root of Simpson's diversity index across productive rearrangements. TCRdb limited this immuneACCESS table to in-frame rearrangements with V and J called. A share of clones is missing; checked studies link under half to unresolved V genes, and the rest is unexplained. The V and J calls and clone size are taken from that table; D and trimming were inferred from the DNA. For this sample there are 71,000 or so clones; roughly four fifths appear just once. 28% of the sample is in the top ten clones.

The CDR3 spans 14 residues, from the cysteine through the phenylalanine. The sequence is cut down to CDR3 DNA, 42 bases in frame from base 1. In the germline V gene, CDR1 corresponds to MNHEY and CDR2 to SVGAGI. The V end gives up 3 bases and the J end 4 bases, leaving 5 bases in the junction not matched to a gene. Collaborating institutions collected whole blood in K2EDTA tubes following their own protocols. For TCRbeta analysis, collaborators shipped samples in one of three forms: frozen whole blood, isolated PBMCs, or DNA extracted from either of those sample types. The sequence derives from a man in his 70s with acute or convalescent COVID-19. Sequencing was done on a sample of peripheral blood. This receptor chain uses TRBV6-5 and TRBJ1-2, with 7 central nucleotides matching TRBD1. The bases read TGTGCCAGCAGTTATTACGGACAGGCCTATGGCTACACCTTC. Translated, this is CASSYYGQAYGYTF.